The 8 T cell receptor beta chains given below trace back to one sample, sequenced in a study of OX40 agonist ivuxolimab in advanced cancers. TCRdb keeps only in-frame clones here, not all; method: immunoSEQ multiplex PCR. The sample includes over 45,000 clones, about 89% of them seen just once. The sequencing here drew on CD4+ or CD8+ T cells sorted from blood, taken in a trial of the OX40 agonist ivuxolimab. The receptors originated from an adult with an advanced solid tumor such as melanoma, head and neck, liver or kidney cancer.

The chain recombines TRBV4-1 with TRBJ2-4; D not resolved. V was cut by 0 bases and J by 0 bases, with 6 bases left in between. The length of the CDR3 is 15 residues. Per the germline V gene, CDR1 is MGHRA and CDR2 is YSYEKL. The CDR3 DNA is TGCGCCAGCAGCCAAGATCAGCTAGCCAAAAACATTCAGTACTTC. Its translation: CASSQDQLAKNIQYF.

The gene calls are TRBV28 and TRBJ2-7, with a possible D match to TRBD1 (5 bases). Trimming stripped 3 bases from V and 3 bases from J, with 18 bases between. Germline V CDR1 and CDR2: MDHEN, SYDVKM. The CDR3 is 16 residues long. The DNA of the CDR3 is TGTGCCAGCAGTTTGCCTAAGGGGTATCTGGACTACGAGCAGTACTTC. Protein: CASSLPKGYLDYEQYF.

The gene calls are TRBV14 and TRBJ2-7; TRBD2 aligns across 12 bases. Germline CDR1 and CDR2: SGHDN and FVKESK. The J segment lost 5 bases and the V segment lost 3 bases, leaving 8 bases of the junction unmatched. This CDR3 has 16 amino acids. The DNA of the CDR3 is TGTGCCAGCAGCCAGGCTGGACTAGCGGGATCGGACGAGCAGTACTTC. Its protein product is CASSQAGLAGSDEQYF.

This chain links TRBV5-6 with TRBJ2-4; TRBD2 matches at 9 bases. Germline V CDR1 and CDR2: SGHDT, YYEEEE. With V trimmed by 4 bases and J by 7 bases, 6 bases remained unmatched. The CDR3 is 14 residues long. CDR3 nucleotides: TGTGCCAGCAGCCTGGGGGCGGGAGGGAACATTCAGTACTTC. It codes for CASSLGAGGNIQYF.

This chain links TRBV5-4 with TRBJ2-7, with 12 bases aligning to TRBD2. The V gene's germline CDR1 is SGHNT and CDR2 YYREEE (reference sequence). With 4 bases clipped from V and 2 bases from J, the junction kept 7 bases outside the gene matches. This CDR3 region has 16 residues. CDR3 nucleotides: TGTGCCAGCAGCGACCCTAGCGGGAGGGTGGCCTACGAGCAGTACTTC. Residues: CASSDPSGRVAYEQYF.

This chain's CDR3 is CASSQFERTSTDTQYF. The CDR3 DNA reads TGCGCCAGCAGCCAATTTGAGAGGACTAGCACAGATACGCAGTATTTT. This rearrangement joins TRBV4-1 to TRBJ2-3, with D possibly being TRBD2 (5 bases). The V gene lost 2 bases and the J gene lost 0 bases, with 12 bases spanning the gap. The germline CDR1 and CDR2 sequences are MGHRA and YSYEKL. The CDR3 loop spans 16 amino acids.

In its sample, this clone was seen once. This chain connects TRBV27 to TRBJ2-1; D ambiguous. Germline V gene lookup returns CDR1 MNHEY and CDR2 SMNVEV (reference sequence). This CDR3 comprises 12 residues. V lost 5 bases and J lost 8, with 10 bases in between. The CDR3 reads CASSAAVHEQFF. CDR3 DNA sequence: TGTGCCAGCAGTGCCGCCGTCCATGAGCAGTTCTTC.

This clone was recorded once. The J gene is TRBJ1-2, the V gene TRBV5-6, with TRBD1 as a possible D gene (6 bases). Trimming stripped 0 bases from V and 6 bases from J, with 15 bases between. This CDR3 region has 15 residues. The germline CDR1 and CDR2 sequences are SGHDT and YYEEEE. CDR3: CASSLGQEGWDGYTF. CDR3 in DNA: TGTGCCAGCAGCTTGGGACAGGAAGGTTGGGATGGCTACACCTTC.